Listed below are T cell receptor beta chains from one sample, sequenced in a study of cytomegalovirus exposure and HLA in healthy donors. The method was immunoSEQ multiplex PCR; TCRdb's version includes in-frame clones alone and lacks a portion of them. The sample carries about 160,000 clones, 70% to 90% recorded once. Sample: PBMCs. These receptors all come from a man younger than 35 in good health and CMV-seropositive. Both conserved end residues are part of each CDR3. A D gene is named only where the DNA matches it firmly. Clone size is stated in some rows and not others, as once, few, many or a class when expanded.

>TRBJ1-1|TRBD1|TRBV18|NA
TGTGCCAGCTCACCACAGAACAGGGGGCGCTTGGACACTGAAGCTTTCTTT
CASSPQNRGRLDTEAFF
>TRBJ1-2|TRBD1|TRBV7-9|few
TGTGCCAGCAGCTTACCACAGGGGTATGGCTACACCTTC
CASSLPQGYGYTF
>TRBJ2-7|NA|TRBV7-9|NA
TGTGCCAGCAGCCCAGCAATGCGGCAGGGGCAGTACTTC
CASSPAMRQGQYF
>TRBJ2-7|NA|TRBV7-6|NA
TGTGCCAGCAGCTTAGGGACAAACTACGAGCAGTACTTC
CASSLGTNYEQYF
>TRBJ2-1|TRBD2|TRBV6-6|NA
TGTGCCAGCAGTTACCCCGGGGGGATGGATGAGCAGTTCTTC
CASSYPGGMDEQFF
>TRBJ1-5|NA|TRBV27|NA
TGTGCCAGCAGTCCGGAGAGGGGCGGGGATTATCAGCCCCAGCATTTT
CASSPERGGDYQPQHF
>TRBJ2-7|TRBD1|TRBV6-6|NA
TGTGCCAGCAGTTACCCCCTACGGACAGGGGGAAACGAGCAGTACTTC
CASSYPLRTGGNEQYF
>TRBJ1-1|TRBD1|TRBV7-9|NA
TGTGCCAGCAGCCTTAGTTCCGGGACAGGGGGACGTGAAGCTTTCTTT
CASSLSSGTGGREAFF
>TRBJ2-1|NA|TRBV20-1|NA
TGCAGTGCTAGAGTGGTTGCGGAGCAGTTCTTC
CSARVVAEQFF
>TRBJ1-4|NA|TRBV6-1|NA
TGTGCCAGCAGTGAAGCGATTTGGATAGGGGTTGAAAAACTGTTTTTT
CASSEAIWIGVEKLFF
>TRBJ2-3|TRBD1|TRBV5-1|few
TGCGCCAGCAGCTCCAGGACAGGGGCAAGCACAGATACGCAGTATTTT
CASSSRTGASTDTQYF
>TRBJ1-2|NA|TRBV6-5|NA
TGTGCCAGCGTAGACAGCAACTATGGCTACACCTTC
CASVDSNYGYTF
>TRBJ1-4|NA|TRBV5-1|NA
TGCGCCAGCAGCCCTACTATGGGGCTTCAGGAAAAACTGTTTTTT
CASSPTMGLQEKLFF
>TRBJ1-1|TRBD1|TRBV4-3|NA
TGCGCCAGCAGCCCTACAGGGGACAACACTGAAGCTTTCTTT
CASSPTGDNTEAFF
>TRBJ1-3|NA|TRBV5-6|once
TGTGCCAGCAGCCCGGGTGAGGGCTTCGGAAACACCATATATTTT
CASSPGEGFGNTIYF
>TRBJ1-1|NA|TRBV10-3|NA
TGTGCCATCAGTGAGTCGATATCAGCGCGGGGGAACACTGAAGCTTTCTTT
CAISESISARGNTEAFF
>TRBJ1-1|NA|TRBV6-5|NA
TGTGCCAGCAGTTACTTAAGGGGCACTGAAGCTTTCTTT
CASSYLRGTEAFF
>TRBJ1-5|NA|TRBV30|once
TGTGCCTGGTCTCGGGGGGACCATAGCAATCAGCCCCAGCATTTT
CAWSRGDHSNQPQHF
>TRBJ2-3|TRBD2|TRBV5-8|NA
TGTGCCAGCAGCAATCCCCTAGCGGGGGGGCCAATAGATACGCAGTATTTT
CASSNPLAGGPIDTQYF
>TRBJ2-7|NA|TRBV7-9|NA
TGTGCCAGCAGCTTAGCCGCCTACGAGCAGTACTTC
CASSLAAYEQYF
>TRBJ1-2|TRBD1|TRBV18|NA
TGTGCCAGCTCACCACCGGGACAGGGGGCCCCCTATGGCTACACCTTC
CASSPPGQGAPYGYTF
>TRBJ2-1|NA|TRBV4-2|NA
TGTGCCAGCAGCCGATTACTAAGCTCCTACAATGAGCAGTTCTTC
CASSRLLSSYNEQFF
>TRBJ2-6|NA|TRBV7-2|NA
TGTGCCAGCAGCTTAGGTGGAGGGGCTGGGGCCAACGTCCTGACTTTC
CASSLGGGAGANVLTF
>TRBJ1-6|NA|TRBV10-3|NA
TGTGCCATCAGTGACGGACCGGGATCACCCCTCCACTTT
CAISDGPGSPLHF
>TRBJ1-6|NA|TRBV30|NA
TGTGCCTGGAGTACCGACCGGGTTGCCTATAATTCACCCCTCCACTTT
CAWSTDRVAYNSPLHF
>TRBJ2-7|TRBD1|TRBV7-2|NA
TGTGCCAGCAGCTTTAGGGCAGGGGGCTACGAGCAGTACTTC
CASSFRAGGYEQYF
>TRBJ1-2|NA|TRBV7-2|NA
TGTGCCAGCAGCTTAGCGACAGAGAACTATGGCTACACCTTC
CASSLATENYGYTF
>TRBJ2-1|TRBD2|TRBV6-4|NA
TGTGCCAGCAGTGACGGAGGGCTAGCGGGAAACAATGAGCAGTTCTTC
CASSDGGLAGNNEQFF
>TRBJ1-5|NA|TRBV5-6|NA
TGTGCCAGCAGCGGTAGTCAGGGCGGTAATCAGCCCCAGCATTTT
CASSGSQGGNQPQHF
>TRBJ1-2|TRBD1|TRBV6-1|NA
TGTGCCAGCAGGGATTTGACAGGGGGATCCTATGGCTACACCTTC
CASRDLTGGSYGYTF
>TRBJ2-3|TRBD2|TRBV7-9|NA
TGTGCCACCGATGGTCTGGGGACTAATCCAGCAGATACGCAGTATTTT
CATDGLGTNPADTQYF
>TRBJ1-3|NA|TRBV18|NA
TGTGCCAGCTCACCACTTCAGGGTGTCGGTGGAAACACCATATATTTT
CASSPLQGVGGNTIYF
>TRBJ2-7|NA|TRBV12-5|NA
TGTGCTAGTGGTTTGGGGCCTACGGGATCCTACGAGCAGTACTTC
CASGLGPTGSYEQYF
>TRBJ1-1|TRBD1|TRBV7-2|few
TGTGCCAGCAGCTTAGCTGACAGGGCTGGAGCTTTCTTT
CASSLADRAGAFF
>TRBJ2-3|TRBD2|TRBV7-2|NA
TGTGCCAGCAGCTTAGCTAGCGGGGGGGCCTCAGATACGCAGTATTTT
CASSLASGGASDTQYF
>TRBJ2-5|TRBD2|TRBV6-5|NA
TGTGCCAGCAGTTACGTAGCGGGGGGTCAAGAGACCCAGTACTTC
CASSYVAGGQETQYF
>TRBJ2-1|TRBD1|TRBV18|NA
TGTGCCAGCTCACCCTCCGGGACAGGGGATGAGCAGTTCTTC
CASSPSGTGDEQFF
>TRBJ1-4|TRBD1|TRBV19|NA
TGTGCCAGTAGTAGGGGACAGACCCCAACCGGCGAAAAACTGTTTTTT
CASSRGQTPTGEKLFF
>TRBJ2-5|TRBD2|TRBV6-5|NA
TGTGCCAGCAGTTACGGACTAGCGGGGGCCAAAGAGACCCAGTACTTC
CASSYGLAGAKETQYF
>TRBJ1-3|NA|TRBV9|NA
TGTGCCAGCAGCGTCGGACAGCTCTCTGGAAACACCATATATTTT
CASSVGQLSGNTIYF